These 29 T cell receptor beta chains originate from one sample sequenced in a study of molecular identifiers for immune sequencing clone quantification. Using its own MiXCR run on the PCR reads, TCRdb lists one record per CDR3 protein. The table lists about 640,000 distinct CDR3 sequences, 20% of them singletons. Sequencing used naive CD8+ T cells from blood, with Jurkat cell RNA spiked in. The subset here: FACS-sorted CD8+CD4-CCR7+CD45RA+ naive T cells. The source is a human donor in good health. Some libraries in this study had Jurkat cell RNA spiked in.

The chain recombines TRBV9 with TRBJ1-1; D not resolved. This CDR3 has 15 residues. Trimming stripped 0 bases from V and 1 base from J, with 10 bases between. From germline, CDR1 is SGDLS and CDR2 YYNGEE. The CDR3 sequence is CASSVVASRNTEAFF. CDR3 sequence (DNA): TGTGCCAGCAGCGTAGTGGCGAGCCGGAACACTGAAGCTTTCTTT.

This clonotype was seen at least ten times. The chain uses TRBV7-9 and TRBJ2-5, with 9 bases lining up with TRBD1. CDR1 and CDR2 from the germline V gene are SEHNR and FQNEAQ (reference sequence). V was clipped by 6 bases and J by 2 bases; unmatched bases: 4. The CDR3 runs to 14 residues. Written as DNA, the CDR3 is TGTGCCAGCAGTTATGGGACAGGGCAAGAGACCCAGTACTTC. Its protein product is CASSYGTGQETQYF.

This clonotype was seen at least ten times. This chain joins TRBV9 and TRBJ2-3; D possibly matches TRBD1 or TRBD2 (6 bases each). CDR3 length equals 16 residues. V was cut by 4 bases and J by 2 bases, with 17 bases left in between. CDR1 is SGDLS and CDR2 is YYNGEE in the germline V gene. The DNA for the CDR3 is TGTGCCAGCAGCTCAACCATGGGGGGCTACACAGATACGCAGTATTTT. It yields the protein CASSSTMGGYTDTQYF.

This clonotype was seen ten or more times. The CDR3 DNA follows: TGTGCCACCAGCAGAGGTTTAGGGGGAAACACCATATATTTT. It yields the protein CATSRGLGGNTIYF. The chain recombines TRBV15 with TRBJ1-3; D not resolved. This CDR3 is built from 14 residues. Germline V gene sequence: CDR1 LNHNV, CDR2 YYDKDF (reference sequence). Trimming took 1 base from V and 4 from J, leaving 8 bases between them. The complete variable domain, with remaining parts taken from reference TRBV15 and TRBJ1-3, reads DAMVIQNPRYQVTQFGKPVTLSCSQTLNHNVMYWYQQKSSQAPKLLFHYYDKDFNNEADTPDNFQSRRPNTSFCFLDIRSPGLGDTAMYLCATSRGLGGNTIYFGEGSWLTVV.

For this clonotype: This may stem from a read error, because a much larger clone lies one nucleotide away. The genes are TRBV4-3 and TRBJ1-3; D is unclear. CDR3 size: 15 residues. Germline CDR1 and CDR2: LGHNA and YSLEER. The CDR3 nucleotides read TGCGCCAGCAGCCAAGATTTGACCGCTGGAAACACCTTATATTTT. Protein: CASSQDLTAGNTLYF.

This clonotype appeared many times. The V gene is TRBV30, the J gene TRBJ2-7, with D possibly being TRBD1 (5 bases). The germline CDR1 and CDR2 sequences are GTSNPN and SVGIG (reference sequence). This CDR3 is built from 15 residues. Trimming took off 0 bases at V and 0 bases at J, with 12 bases between the two ends. CDR3 coding DNA: TGTGCCTGGAGTGTATCTACAGGAAGCTCCTACGAGCAGTACTTC. As protein: CAWSVSTGSSYEQYF.

On this clonotype: A junction end diverges from the germline sequence, so it may reflect a read error. This chain joins TRBV27 and TRBJ2-7; D might be TRBD1 (5 bases). CDR3 length: 14 amino acids. CDR1 MNHEY and CDR2 SMNVEV come from the germline V gene (reference sequence). CDR3 DNA: TGTGCCAGCAGTTTATCTGGGGCACACTACGAGCAGTGCTTC. Residues: CASSLSGAHYEQCF.

The V call is TRBV6-2 or TRBV6-3, the J call TRBJ2-5; the D gene is possibly TRBD1 (5 bases). This CDR3 has 19 residues. The V gene's germline CDR1 is MNHEY and CDR2 SVGEGT. V lost 2 bases and J lost 2, with 24 bases in between. CDR3 nucleotides: TGTGCCAGCAGTTACGGACAATTTAAGCCCGCAGTACCACAAGAGACCCAGTACTTC. Residues: CASSYGQFKPAVPQETQYF.

The chain recombines TRBV5-6 with TRBJ1-6; 12 positions match TRBD1. J gave up 9 bases and V 4 bases, and 5 bases lay outside the gene matches. Germline V CDR1 and CDR2: SGHDT, YYEEEE. The CDR3 loop spans 15 amino acids. In nucleotides, the CDR3 is TGTGCCAGCAGCCCGACGGGACAGGGGGCTTCACCCCTCCACTTT. Amino acid sequence: CASSPTGQGASPLHF.

This clonotype appeared a few times. Possible read error: a much larger clone is one base away. This chain connects TRBV5-3 to TRBJ2-7; D is possibly TRBD1 (5 bases). TRBV5-3 is recorded as an ORF, its role being uncertain. The CDR3 contains 14 residues. The CDR3 is CASSLASGNYEQCF. CDR3 bases: TGTGCCAGCAGCTTGGCTTCAGGGAACTACGAGCAGTGCTTC.

This chain uses TRBV18 with TRBJ1-5; 8 nucleotides agree with TRBD1. The CDR3 runs 16 residues. Germline V CDR1 and CDR2: KGHSH, LQKENI. Trimming took 0 bases from V and 7 from J; bases not matched to a gene: 8. This chain's CDR3 is CASSPPLTGGGQPQHF. For the CDR3, the DNA is TGTGCCAGCTCACCACCGCTCACAGGGGGTGGGCAGCCCCAGCATTTT.

This clonotype was detected a few times. The chain uses TRBV14 and TRBJ2-5; 8 bases line up with TRBD2. CDR1 is SGHDN, CDR2 FVKESK, per germline. This CDR3 has 16 residues. V was clipped by 2 bases and J by 5 bases; unmatched bases: 10. CDR3 in DNA: TGTGCCAGCAGCCAATTCCTAAGCGGGGGCACGGAGACCCAGTACTTC. Protein: CASSQFLSGGTETQYF.

This clonotype was counted ten times or more. The V call is TRBV19, the J call TRBJ2-3; D remains unclear. Per the germline V gene, CDR1 is LNHDA and CDR2 is SQIVND (reference sequence). The CDR3 has 15 residues. Trimming shortened V by 3 bases and J by 0 bases, and 10 bases separated the two germline ends. The CDR3 sequence is CASSIGIVSTDTQYF. The CDR3 region has the DNA TGTGCCAGTAGTATCGGAATAGTGAGCACAGATACGCAGTATTTT.

A few counts support this clonotype. The gene calls are TRBV7-2 and TRBJ2-5; tentatively, D is TRBD2 (6 bases). The V and J ends lost 5 bases and 4 bases respectively, with 17 bases between them. The germline V gene encodes CDR1 SGHTA and CDR2 FQGNSA. This CDR3 has 15 residues. CDR3 nucleotides: TGTGCCAGCAGCCCGCTGGCCCGGAGGGTAGAGACCCAGTACTTC. Protein sequence: CASSPLARRVETQYF.

This clonotype was counted only a few times. The V gene is TRBV13, the J gene TRBJ2-5; 8 bases map to TRBD1. J was trimmed by 1 base and V by 6 bases; bases with no gene match: 7. The germline CDR1 and CDR2 sequences are PRHDT and FYEKMQ (reference sequence). The CDR3 is 15 residues long. The CDR3 region has the DNA TGTGCCAGCAGGCTTGACAGGGGCCCCCAAGAGACCCAGTACTTC. It specifies CASRLDRGPQETQYF.

This clonotype was counted at least ten times. The rearrangement links TRBV7-9 to TRBJ1-4; maybe TRBD1 (5 bases). CDR3 length: 14 amino acids. V lost 5 bases to trimming and J lost 6 bases, with 13 bases between them. The germline V gene encodes CDR1 SEHNR and CDR2 FQNEAQ (reference sequence). CDR3 in DNA: TGTGCCAGCAGCCTATATGGGGGGTATGAAAAACTGTTTTTT. Its protein product is CASSLYGGYEKLFF.

This clonotype occurred a few times. The V and J genes are TRBV12-3 or TRBV12-4 and TRBJ2-5; a possible D gene is TRBD2 (7 bases). V was clipped by 2 bases and J by 5 bases, with 15 bases between them. There are 15 residues in the CDR3. For the CDR3, the DNA is TGTGCCAGCAGTTTATGGGGGGGGCGCCTGGAGACCCAGTACTTC. It yields the protein CASSLWGGRLETQYF.

The chain employs TRBV20-1 and TRBJ2-1; tentatively, D is TRBD2 (5 bases). Trimming removed 2 bases from V and 0 bases from J, with 14 bases in between. CDR1 and CDR2 (germline): DFQATT, SNEGSKA (reference sequence). The CDR3 runs to 16 residues. This chain's CDR3 is CSARRSGPSSYNEQFF. The CDR3 region has the DNA TGCAGTGCTAGAAGAAGCGGTCCTAGCTCCTACAATGAGCAGTTCTTC.

As concerns this clonotype: This may stem from a read error, because a much larger clone lies one nucleotide away. The CDR3 region has the DNA TGTGCCAGCAGCTTGGGAGTGGGGGAAGATACGCGGTATTTT. Residues: CASSLGVGEDTRYF. The genes are TRBV5-3 and TRBJ2-3, with D possibly called TRBD1 or TRBD2 (5 bases each). TRBV5-3 is reported as an ORF; its role is uncertain. This CDR3 region has 14 residues.

The CDR3 nucleotides read TGTGCCAGCAGCTGGGGCAGGGGCCAAGAGACCCAGTACTTC. It specifies CASSWGRGQETQYF. The V gene is TRBV5-6, the J gene TRBJ2-5; D possibly corresponds to TRBD1 (6 bases). The CDR3 is 14 residues long. Trimming pared 3 bases from V and 1 base from J, leaving 10 bases between. Germline CDR1 is SGHDT and CDR2 is YYEEEE.

This clonotype was detected only a few times. J is TRBJ2-7 and V is TRBV18, with no clear D. Germline assignment: CDR1 KGHSH and CDR2 LQKENI. This CDR3 has 15 residues. Trimming left V 3 bases short and J 3 bases short, with 15 bases between. This chain's CDR3 is CASSPGPATLYEQYF. For the CDR3, the DNA is TGTGCCAGCTCACCGGGTCCAGCTACCCTCTACGAGCAGTACTTC.

Note on this clonotype: A much larger clonotype is one base distant, so this may be a read error. The chain couples TRBV29-1 to TRBJ2-5; D possibly corresponds to TRBD2 (6 bases). The CDR3 loop spans 11 amino acids. Trimming left V 3 bases short and J 9 bases short, with 11 bases between. From germline, CDR1 is SQVTM and CDR2 ANQGSEA. The CDR3 protein is CSVDAWGAQYF. The CDR3 DNA is TGCAGCGTTGACGCTTGGGGGGCCCAGTACTTC.

Ten or more counts support this clonotype. The V call is TRBV7-8, the J call TRBJ2-7; tentative D call: TRBD2 (6 bases). This CDR3 has 15 amino acids. In germline, CDR1 is SGHVS, CDR2 FQNEAQ. The V end lost 1 base, the J end lost 7 bases, and 17 bases lay between the germline ends. CDR3 bases: TGTGCCAGCAGCTTAGGGGGGGTCATTGGAGGGGAGCAGTACTTC. Its protein product is CASSLGGVIGGEQYF. The complete variable domain, with remaining parts taken from reference TRBV7-8 and TRBJ2-7, reads GAGVSQSPRYKVAKRGQDVALRCDPISGHVSLFWYQQALGQGPEFLTYFQNEAQLDKSGLPSDRFFAERPEGSVSTLKIQRTQQEDSAVYLCASSLGGVIGGEQYFGPGTRLTVT.

This clonotype was seen a few times. The chain is built from TRBV5-6 and TRBJ2-1; 10 positions match TRBD1. This CDR3 is 15 amino acids long. The V and J ends lost 4 bases and 6 bases, in that order; junction bases with no gene match: 7. The V gene's germline CDR1 is SGHDT and CDR2 YYEEEE. CDR3 nucleotide sequence: TGTGCCAGCAGCGAGGGGACAGGGGCTCTCAATGAGCAGTTCTTC. Amino acid sequence: CASSEGTGALNEQFF.

This clonotype was seen a single time. One end of the junction varies from germline; a read error may be responsible. The chain links TRBV15 to TRBJ1-4; the D is unclear. This CDR3 contains 14 residues. CDR1 and CDR2 (germline): LNHNV, YYDKDF (reference sequence). The CDR3 bases are TGTGCCACCATGGAACGGACGGTCAATGAAAAACTGTCTTTT. Residues: CATMERTVNEKLSF.

Many counts were recorded for this clonotype. The V and J genes are TRBV4-3 and TRBJ2-5, with D perhaps matching TRBD1 (5 bases). CDR3 size: 15 residues. The germline V gene has CDR1 LGHNA and CDR2 YSLEER. V shed 2 bases and J shed 2 bases, with 12 bases lying between them. CDR3 DNA: TGCGCCAGCAGCCAAAAGGGGCTTGGACAAGAGACCCAGTACTTC. Translating gives CASSQKGLGQETQYF.

The J gene is TRBJ2-1, the V gene TRBV12-3 or TRBV12-4, with no clear D. The CDR3 runs 12 residues. V was cut by 3 bases and J by 9 bases, with 9 bases left in between. The CDR3 DNA is TGTGCCAGCAGTTTTAACAACCCTGAGCAGTTCTTC. Translated, it gives CASSFNNPEQFF.

This clonotype was seen a handful of times. The V gene is TRBV4-3, the J gene TRBJ1-6; D not resolved. The CDR3 runs to 13 residues. Germline CDR1 and CDR2: LGHNA and YSLEER. V lost 0 bases, J lost 12 bases, and 9 bases lay in between. The CDR3 is CASSQDLARPLHF. CDR3 nucleotides: TGCGCCAGCAGCCAAGATCTCGCCAGACCCCTCCACTTT.

This clonotype was recorded many times. The chain uses TRBV2 and TRBJ2-7; D gene uncertain. CDR1 is SNHLY, CDR2 FYNNEI, per germline. This CDR3 has 14 amino acids. Trimming took off 5 bases at V and 3 bases at J, with 14 bases between the two ends. CDR3 in amino acids: CASSKTSWGYEQYF. The CDR3 DNA sequence: TGTGCCAGCAGTAAGACATCATGGGGCTACGAGCAGTACTTC.